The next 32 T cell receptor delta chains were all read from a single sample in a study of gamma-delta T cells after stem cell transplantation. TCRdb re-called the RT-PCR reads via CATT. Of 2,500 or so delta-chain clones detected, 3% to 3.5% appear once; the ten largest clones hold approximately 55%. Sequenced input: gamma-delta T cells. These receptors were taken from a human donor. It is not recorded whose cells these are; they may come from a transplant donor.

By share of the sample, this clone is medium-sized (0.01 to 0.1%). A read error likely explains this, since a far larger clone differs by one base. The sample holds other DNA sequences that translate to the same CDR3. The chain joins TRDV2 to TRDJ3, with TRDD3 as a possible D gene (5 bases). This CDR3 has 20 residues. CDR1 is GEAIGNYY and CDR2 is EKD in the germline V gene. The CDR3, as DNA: TGTGCCTGCGACACCGCAGGGACGGGGAACGGCTCCTGGGACACCCGACAGATGTTTTTC. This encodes CACDTAGTGNGSWDTRQMFF.

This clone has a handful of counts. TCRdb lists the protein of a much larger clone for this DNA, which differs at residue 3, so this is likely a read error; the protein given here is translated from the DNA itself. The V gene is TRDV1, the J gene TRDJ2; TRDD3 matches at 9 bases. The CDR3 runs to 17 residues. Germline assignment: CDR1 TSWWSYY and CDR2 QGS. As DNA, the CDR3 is TGTGCTCCTGGGGAACTCTCCTACGGGGATACGTCAGCACAACTCTTCTTT. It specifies CAPGELSYGDTSAQLFF.

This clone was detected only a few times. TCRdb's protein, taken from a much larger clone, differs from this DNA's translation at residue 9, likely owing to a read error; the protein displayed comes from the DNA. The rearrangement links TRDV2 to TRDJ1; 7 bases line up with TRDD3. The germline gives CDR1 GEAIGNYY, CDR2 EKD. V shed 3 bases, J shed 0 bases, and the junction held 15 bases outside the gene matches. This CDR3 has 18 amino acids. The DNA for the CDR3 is TGTGCCTGTGACGGGATCCGACTGGTGGATACGGACACCGATAAACTCATCTTT. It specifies CACDGIRLVDTDTDKLIF.

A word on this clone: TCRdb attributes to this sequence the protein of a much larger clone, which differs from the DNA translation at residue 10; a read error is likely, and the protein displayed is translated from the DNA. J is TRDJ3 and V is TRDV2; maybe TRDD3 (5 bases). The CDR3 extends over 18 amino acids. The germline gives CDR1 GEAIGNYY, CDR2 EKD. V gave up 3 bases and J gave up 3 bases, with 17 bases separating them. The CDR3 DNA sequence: TGTGCCTGTGACCCCGCAGGGGGCCCCTACTGGGACACCCGACAGATGTTTTTC. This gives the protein CACDPAGGPYWDTRQMFF.

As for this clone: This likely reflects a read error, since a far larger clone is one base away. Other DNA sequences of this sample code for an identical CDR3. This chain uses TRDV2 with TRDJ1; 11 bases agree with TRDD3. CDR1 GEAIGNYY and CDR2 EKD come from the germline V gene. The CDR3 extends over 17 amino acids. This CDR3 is CACDTVPSGGYTDKLIF. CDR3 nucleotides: TGTGCCTGTGACACCGTGCCATCTGGGGGATACACCGATAAGCTCATCTTT.

The CDR3 coding sequence is TGTGCCTGTGACCCGTTACTGGGGGATAGTGGAACCCGAGGGTCCGATAAACTCATCTTT. This translates into CACDPLLGDSGTRGSDKLIF. The rearrangement uses TRDV2 and TRDJ1; 11 bases fit TRDD3. The CDR3 totals 20 residues. Germline V gives CDR1 GEAIGNYY, CDR2 EKD. Losses at the gene ends were 3 bases for V and 3 bases for J; bases not matched to a gene: 20.

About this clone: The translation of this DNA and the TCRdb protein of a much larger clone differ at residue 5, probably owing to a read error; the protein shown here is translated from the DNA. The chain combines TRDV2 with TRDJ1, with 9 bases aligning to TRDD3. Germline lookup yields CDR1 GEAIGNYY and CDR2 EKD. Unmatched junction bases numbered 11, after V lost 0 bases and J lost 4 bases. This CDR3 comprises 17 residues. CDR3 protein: CACDTITGGQHGDKLIF. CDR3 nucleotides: TGTGCCTGTGACACCATTACTGGGGGACAACATGGCGATAAACTCATCTTT.

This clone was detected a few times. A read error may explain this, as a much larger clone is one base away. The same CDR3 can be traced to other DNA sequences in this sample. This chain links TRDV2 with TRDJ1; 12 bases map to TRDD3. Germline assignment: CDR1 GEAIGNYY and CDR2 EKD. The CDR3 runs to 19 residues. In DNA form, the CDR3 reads TGTGCCTGTGACACTCTGCTGGGGGATACGGGGCAGTACACCGATAAGCTCATCTTT. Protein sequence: CACDTLLGDTGQYTDKLIF.

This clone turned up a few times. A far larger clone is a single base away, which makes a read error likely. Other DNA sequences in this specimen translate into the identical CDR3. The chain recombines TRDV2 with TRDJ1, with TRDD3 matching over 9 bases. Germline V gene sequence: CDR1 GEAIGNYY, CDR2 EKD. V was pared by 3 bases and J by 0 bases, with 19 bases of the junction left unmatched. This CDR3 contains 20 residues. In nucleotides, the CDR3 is TGTGCCTGTGACGGGCTGCTGGGGGATGCCGTCACGACTCACACCGATAAACTCATCTTT. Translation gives CACDGLLGDAVTTHTDKLIF.

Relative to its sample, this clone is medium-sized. The CDR3 reads CACDLLGDTLSWDTRQMFF. The CDR3 DNA follows: TGTGCCTGTGACTTACTGGGGGATACCCTCTCCTGGGACACCCGACAGATGTTTTTC. The V gene is TRDV2, the J gene TRDJ3; 12 nucleotides match TRDD3. This CDR3 spans 19 amino acids. Per germline, CDR1 GEAIGNYY and CDR2 EKD. After removal of 3 bases from V and 0 bases from J, the junction contained 5 bases not matched to a gene.

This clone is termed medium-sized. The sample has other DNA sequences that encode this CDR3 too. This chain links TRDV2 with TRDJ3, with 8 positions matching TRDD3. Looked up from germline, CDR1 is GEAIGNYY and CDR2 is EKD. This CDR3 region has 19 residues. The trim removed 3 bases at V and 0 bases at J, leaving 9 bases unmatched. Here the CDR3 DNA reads TGTGCCTGTGACGTTACTGGGGGTCCGAGCTCCTGGGACACCCGACAGATGTTTTTC. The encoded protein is CACDVTGGPSSWDTRQMFF.

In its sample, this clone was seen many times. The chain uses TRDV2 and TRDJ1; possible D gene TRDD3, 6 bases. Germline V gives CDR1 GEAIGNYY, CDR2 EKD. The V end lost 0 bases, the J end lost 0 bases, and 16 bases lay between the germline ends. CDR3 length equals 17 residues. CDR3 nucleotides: TGTGCCTGTGACACCGTGGAGGGGATGCCCCACACCGATAAACTCATCTTT. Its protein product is CACDTVEGMPHTDKLIF.

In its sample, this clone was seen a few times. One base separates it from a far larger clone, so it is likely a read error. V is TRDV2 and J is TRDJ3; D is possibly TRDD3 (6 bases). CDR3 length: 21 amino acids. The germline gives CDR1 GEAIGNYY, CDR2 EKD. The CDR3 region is CACDTPPRGSPSDWDTRQVFF. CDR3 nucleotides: TGTGCCTGTGACACCCCCCCCCGGGGGAGTCCCTCGGACTGGGACACCCGACAGGTGTTTTTC.

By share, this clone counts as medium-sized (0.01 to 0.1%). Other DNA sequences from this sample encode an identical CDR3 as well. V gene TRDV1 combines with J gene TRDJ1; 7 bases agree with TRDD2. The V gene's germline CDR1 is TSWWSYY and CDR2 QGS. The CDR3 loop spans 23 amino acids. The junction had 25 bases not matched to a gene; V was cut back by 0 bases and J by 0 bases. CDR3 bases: TGTGCTCTTGGGGAACTCGCGCGCCCTTCCTTACATCTACGTCCCCTCTACACCGATAAACTCATCTTT. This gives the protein CALGELARPSLHLRPLYTDKLIF.

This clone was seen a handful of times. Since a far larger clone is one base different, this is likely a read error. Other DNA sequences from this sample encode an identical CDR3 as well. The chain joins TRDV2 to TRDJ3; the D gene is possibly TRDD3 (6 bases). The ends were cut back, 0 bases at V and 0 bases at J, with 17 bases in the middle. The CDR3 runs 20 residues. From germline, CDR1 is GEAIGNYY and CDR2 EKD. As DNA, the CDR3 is TGTGCCTGTGACACCGTACTGGGAGATACCCTCTCCTGGGACACCCGACAGATGTTTTTC. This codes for CACDTVLGDTLSWDTRQMFF.

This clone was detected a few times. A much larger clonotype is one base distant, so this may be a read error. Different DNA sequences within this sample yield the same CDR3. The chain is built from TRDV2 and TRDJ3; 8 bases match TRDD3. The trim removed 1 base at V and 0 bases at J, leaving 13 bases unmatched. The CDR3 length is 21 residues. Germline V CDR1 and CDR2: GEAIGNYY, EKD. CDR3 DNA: TGTGCCTGTGACACTGTACTGGGGGGTCTACCAGACTCCTGGGACACCCGACAGATGTTTTTC. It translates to CACDTVLGGLPDSWDTRQMFF.

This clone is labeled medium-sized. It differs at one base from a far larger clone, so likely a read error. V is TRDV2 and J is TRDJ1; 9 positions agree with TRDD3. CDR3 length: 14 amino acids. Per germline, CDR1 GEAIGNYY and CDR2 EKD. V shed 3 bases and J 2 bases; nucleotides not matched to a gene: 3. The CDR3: CACDALGETDKLIF. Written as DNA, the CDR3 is TGTGCCTGTGACGCACTGGGGGAAACCGATAAACTCATCTTT.

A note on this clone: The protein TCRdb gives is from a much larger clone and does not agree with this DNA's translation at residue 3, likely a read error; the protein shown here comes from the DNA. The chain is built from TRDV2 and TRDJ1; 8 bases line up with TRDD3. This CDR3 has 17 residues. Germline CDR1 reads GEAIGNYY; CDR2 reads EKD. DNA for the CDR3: TGTGCCCGTGACAGACTGGGGGGATCTCGAAACACCGATAAACTCATCTTT. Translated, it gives CARDRLGGSRNTDKLIF.

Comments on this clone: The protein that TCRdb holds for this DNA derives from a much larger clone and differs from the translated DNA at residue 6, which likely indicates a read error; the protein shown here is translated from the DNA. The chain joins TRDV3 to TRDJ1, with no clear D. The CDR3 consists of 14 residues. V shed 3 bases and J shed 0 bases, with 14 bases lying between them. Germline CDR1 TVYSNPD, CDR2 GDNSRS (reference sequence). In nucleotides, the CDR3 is TGTGCCTTGGTACCCCTGCGGAACACCGATAAACTCATCTTT. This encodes CALVPLRNTDKLIF.

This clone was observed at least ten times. CDR3 in DNA: TGTGCCTGTGACACTCTGGGGGATACGGGGTACACCGATAAACTCATCTTT. Amino acid sequence: CACDTLGDTGYTDKLIF. The chain links TRDV2 to TRDJ1; 12 nucleotides line up with TRDD3. Trimming removed 1 base from V and 0 bases from J; junction bases left unmatched: 5. Germline V gene data show CDR1 as GEAIGNYY and CDR2 as EKD. The CDR3 length is 17 residues.

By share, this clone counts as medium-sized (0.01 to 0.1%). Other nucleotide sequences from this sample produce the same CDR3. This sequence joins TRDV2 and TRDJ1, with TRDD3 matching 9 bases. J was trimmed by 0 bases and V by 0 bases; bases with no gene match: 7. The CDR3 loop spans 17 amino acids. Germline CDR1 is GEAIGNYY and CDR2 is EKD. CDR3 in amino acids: CACDTVPSGGYTDKLIF. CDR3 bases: TGTGCCTGTGACACCGTGCCATCTGGGGGATACACCGATAAACTCATCTTT.

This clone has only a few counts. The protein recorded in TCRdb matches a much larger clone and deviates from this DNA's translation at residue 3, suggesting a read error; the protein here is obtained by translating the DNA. The CDR3, as DNA: TGTGCCCGTGACATCGCTCCTGGGGGATACGCTCAACCTAACACCGATAAACTCATCTTT. This codes for CARDIAPGGYAQPNTDKLIF. This chain joins TRDV2 and TRDJ1, with 12 bases matching TRDD3. Germline-derived CDR1 and CDR2 are GEAIGNYY and EKD. This CDR3 is 20 amino acids long.

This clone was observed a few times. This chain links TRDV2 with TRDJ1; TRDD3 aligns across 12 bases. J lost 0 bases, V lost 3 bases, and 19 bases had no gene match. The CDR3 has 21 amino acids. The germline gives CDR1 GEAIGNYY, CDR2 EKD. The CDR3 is CACDSRTGGYSLSPYTDKLIF. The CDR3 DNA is TGTGCCTGTGACTCCCGTACTGGGGGATACTCGTTAAGCCCGTACACCGATAAACTCATCTTT.

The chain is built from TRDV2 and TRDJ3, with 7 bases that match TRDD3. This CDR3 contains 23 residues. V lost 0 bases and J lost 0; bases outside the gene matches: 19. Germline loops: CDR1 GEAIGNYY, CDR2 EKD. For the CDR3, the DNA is TGTGCCTGTGACACCGTCAGCGAGGCAGGGGGATCCCCGAGCTCCTGGGACACCCGACAGATGTTTTTC. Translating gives CACDTVSEAGGSPSSWDTRQMFF.

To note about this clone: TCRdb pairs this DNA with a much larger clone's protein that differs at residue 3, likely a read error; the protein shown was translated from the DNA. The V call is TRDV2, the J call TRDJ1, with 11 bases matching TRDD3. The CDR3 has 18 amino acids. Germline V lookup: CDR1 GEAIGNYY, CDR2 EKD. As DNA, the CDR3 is TGTGCCTATGACACCATTATGGTGGGGGATACGCCGTCCGATAAACTCATCTTT. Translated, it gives CAYDTIMVGDTPSDKLIF.

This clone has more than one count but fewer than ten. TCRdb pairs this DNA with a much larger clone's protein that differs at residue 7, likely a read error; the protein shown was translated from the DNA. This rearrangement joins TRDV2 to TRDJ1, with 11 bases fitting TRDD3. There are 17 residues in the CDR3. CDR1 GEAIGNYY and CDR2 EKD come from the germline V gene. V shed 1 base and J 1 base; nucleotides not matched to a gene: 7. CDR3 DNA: TGTGCCTGTGACACACTCCCTGGGGGATACCCCACCGATAAACTCATCTTT. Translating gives CACDTLPGGYPTDKLIF.

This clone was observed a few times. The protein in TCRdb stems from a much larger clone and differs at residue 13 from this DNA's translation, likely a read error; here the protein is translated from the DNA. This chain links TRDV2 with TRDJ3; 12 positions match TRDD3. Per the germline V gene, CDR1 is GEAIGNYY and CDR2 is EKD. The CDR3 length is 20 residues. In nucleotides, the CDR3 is TGTGCCTGTGACACCGTACTGGGGGATACCCTCTCCTGTGACACCCGACAGATGTTTTTC. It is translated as CACDTVLGDTLSCDTRQMFF.

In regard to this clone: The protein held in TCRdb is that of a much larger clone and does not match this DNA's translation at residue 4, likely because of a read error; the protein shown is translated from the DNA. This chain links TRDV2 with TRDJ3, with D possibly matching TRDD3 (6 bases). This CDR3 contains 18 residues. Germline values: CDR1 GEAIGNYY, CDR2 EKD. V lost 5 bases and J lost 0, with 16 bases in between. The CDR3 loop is CACGTAGDRSWDTRQMFF. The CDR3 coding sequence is TGTGCCTGTGGCACGGCTGGGGACCGCTCCTGGGACACCCGACAGATGTTTTTC.

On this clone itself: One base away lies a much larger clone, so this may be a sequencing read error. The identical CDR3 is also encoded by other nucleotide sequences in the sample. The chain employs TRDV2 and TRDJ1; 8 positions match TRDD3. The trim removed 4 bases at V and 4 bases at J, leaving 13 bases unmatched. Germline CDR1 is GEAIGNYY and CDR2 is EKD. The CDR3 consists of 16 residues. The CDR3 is CACDTVGRGGYDKLIF. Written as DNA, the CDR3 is TGTGCCTGTGATACCGTAGGCCGGGGGGGATACGATAAACTCATCTTT.

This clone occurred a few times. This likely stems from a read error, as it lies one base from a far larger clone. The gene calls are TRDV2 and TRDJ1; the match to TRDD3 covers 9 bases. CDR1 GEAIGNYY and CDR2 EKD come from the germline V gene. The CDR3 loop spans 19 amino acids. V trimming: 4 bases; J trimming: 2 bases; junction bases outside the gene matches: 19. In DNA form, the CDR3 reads TGTGCCTGTGAAGCGACGGGGGATACCCTGAGGTCGTCTACCGATAAACTCATCTTT. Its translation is CACEATGDTLRSSTDKLIF.

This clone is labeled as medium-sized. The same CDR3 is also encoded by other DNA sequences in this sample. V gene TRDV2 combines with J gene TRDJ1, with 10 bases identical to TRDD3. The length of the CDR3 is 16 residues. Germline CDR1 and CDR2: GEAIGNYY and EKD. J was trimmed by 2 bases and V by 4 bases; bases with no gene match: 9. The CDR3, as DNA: TGTGCCTGTGATCTACTGGGGGATCCCGGAACCGATAAACTCATCTTT. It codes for CACDLLGDPGTDKLIF.

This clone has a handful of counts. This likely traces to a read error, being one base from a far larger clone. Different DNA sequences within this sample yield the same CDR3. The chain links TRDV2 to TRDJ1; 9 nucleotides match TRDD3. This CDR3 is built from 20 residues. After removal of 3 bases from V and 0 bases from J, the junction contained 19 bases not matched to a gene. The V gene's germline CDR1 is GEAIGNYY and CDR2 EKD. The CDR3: CACDGLLGDAVTTHTDKLIF. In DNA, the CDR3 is TGTGCCTGTGACGGGCTGCTGGGGGATGCCGTTACGACCCACACCGATAAACTCATCTTT.